This TCR beta chain came from a study of technical replicates of blood from several donors. Data came from immunoSEQ multiplex PCR; TCRdb stores just in-frame clones and leaves some out. The data show around 50,000 clones, around 96% seen once. CDR1 and CDR2 from the germline V gene are GTSNPN and SVGIG (reference sequence). Germline trimming cut 1 base from V and 0 bases from J; bases unmatched to any gene: 9. There are 17 residues in the CDR3. Sequencing input: T cells isolated from PBMCs. The V and J genes are TRBV30 and TRBJ1-1; 9 bases line up with TRBD1. The receptor was isolated from a human donor in good health. CDR3 region: CAWSDDRGLTMNTEAFF. The DNA for the CDR3 is TGTGCCTGGAGTGATGACAGGGGGTTAACCATGAACACTGAAGCTTTCTTT. The variable domain in full, completed from reference TRBV30 and TRBJ1-1, reads SQTIHQWPATLVQPVGSPLSLECTVEGTSNPNLYWYRQAAGRGLQLLFYSVGIGQISSEVPQNLSASRPQDRQFILSSKKLLLSDSGFYLCAWSDDRGLTMNTEAFFGQGTRLTVV.